This T cell receptor (beta chain) is from a study of identical twins. This clonotype was detected many times. The antigen remains unidentified. A universal primer site arose from template switching, and cDNA bore unique molecular identifiers. TCRdb re-derived calls from the 5' RACE reads in MiXCR, one entry per CDR3 protein. The sample has 210,000 or so distinct CDR3 sequences, 6% to 9% seen once. General observations from the study: Twins showed weaker excess sharing in their beta out-of-frame sequences. Insertions ran lower in abundant cord blood beta clonotypes, though not in memory repertoires.

This CDR3 has 14 residues. Between the trimmed V and J ends, which lost 3 bases and 3 bases, there was a span of 10 bases. Germline CDR1 reads SEHNR; CDR2 reads FQNEAQ (reference sequence). The sample also formed part of further work on yellow fever vaccine responses in identical twins. As reported in that work: Twins showed a vaccine T cell response that reportedly seemed partly convergent, partly personalized.

Sequenced input: memory (CD45RO+) T cells sorted from blood. V is TRBV7-9 and J is TRBJ2-3, with a tentative D call TRBD2 (5 bases). The TCR was taken from a woman younger than 30 in good health. CDR3 residues: CASSFTAETDTQYF. The DNA of the CDR3 is TGTGCCAGCAGCTTTACAGCGGAGACAGATACGCAGTATTTT.